This TCR beta chain was retrieved from a study of cytomegalovirus exposure and HLA in healthy donors. Per the germline V gene, CDR1 is LNHDA and CDR2 is SQIVND (reference sequence). Germline trimming cut 0 bases from V and 2 bases from J; bases unmatched to any gene: 9. The CDR3 runs 17 residues. Both 60 Vbeta primers and 13 Jbeta primers went into the PCR. This table comes from immunoSEQ multiplex PCR, and its TCRdb copy is limited to in-frame clones, with some not included. Of around 150,000 clones listed, 70% to 80% are singletons. The TCR sequence derives from a woman between 45 and 65 years old in good health and CMV-seronegative. The sample comprised PBMCs. V gene TRBV19 combines with J gene TRBJ1-2; 7 bases match TRBD1. The CDR3 region has the DNA TGTGCCAGTAGTATAGACTTGCGGACAGGTCTAAACTATGGCTACACCTTC. It specifies CASSIDLRTGLNYGYTF. The full variable domain, completed using reference TRBV19 and TRBJ1-2, is DGGITQSPKYLFRKEGQNVTLSCEQNLNHDAMYWYRQDPGQGLRLIYYSQIVNDFQKGDIAEGYSVSREKKESFPLTVTSAQKNPTAFYLCASSIDLRTGLNYGYTFGSGTRLTVV.